This TCR beta chain was found in a study of blood T cells in healthy people across ages. Study in general: Through template switching, about one barcoded beta molecule was captured per two T cells, as measured in model experiments. Points from the study as a whole: Whereas aged donors had fewer naive CD4+ cells, long-lived donors had more of them and higher diversity.

As for this clonotype: The antigen remains unidentified.

With a J-beta primer mix and a sample-barcoded 5' primer, a second PCR ran about 7 to 12 cycles. MiXCR, run by TCRdb on the 5' RACE reads, gives a single entry per CDR3 protein. In the table there are 1.4 million to 1.5 million distinct CDR3 sequences, approximately 42% of which are singletons. The TCR sequence derives from a woman aged 18-35 years in good health. Sequencing was performed on blood.

Written as DNA, the CDR3 is TGTGCCAGCAGTGCGGGACAGGCTAATTCACCCCTCCACTTT. Protein product: CASSAGQANSPLHF. The genes are TRBV6-6 and TRBJ1-6; TRBD1 aligns across 8 bases. Germline lookup yields CDR1 MNHNY and CDR2 SVGAGI (reference sequence). The CDR3 sequence is 14 residues long. Trimming removed 5 bases from V and 6 bases from J; junction bases left unmatched: 3.